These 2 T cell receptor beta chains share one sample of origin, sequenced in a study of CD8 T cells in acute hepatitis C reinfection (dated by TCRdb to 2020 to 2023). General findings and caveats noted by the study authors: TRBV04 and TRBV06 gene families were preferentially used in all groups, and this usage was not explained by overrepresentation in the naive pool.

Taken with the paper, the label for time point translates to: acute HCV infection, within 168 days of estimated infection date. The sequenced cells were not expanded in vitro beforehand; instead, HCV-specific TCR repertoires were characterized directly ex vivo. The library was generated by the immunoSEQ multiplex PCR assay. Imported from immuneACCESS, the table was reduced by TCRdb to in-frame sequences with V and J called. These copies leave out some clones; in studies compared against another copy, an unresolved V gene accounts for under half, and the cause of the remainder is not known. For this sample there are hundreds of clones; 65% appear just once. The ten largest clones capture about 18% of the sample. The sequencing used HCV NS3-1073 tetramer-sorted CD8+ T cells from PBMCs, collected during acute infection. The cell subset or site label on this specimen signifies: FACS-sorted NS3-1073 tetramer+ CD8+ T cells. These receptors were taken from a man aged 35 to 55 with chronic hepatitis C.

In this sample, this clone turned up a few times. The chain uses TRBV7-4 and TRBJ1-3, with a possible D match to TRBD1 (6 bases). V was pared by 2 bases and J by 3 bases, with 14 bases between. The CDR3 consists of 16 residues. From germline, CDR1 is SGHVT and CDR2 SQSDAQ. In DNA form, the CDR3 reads TGTGCCAGCAGCTTACCTACAGGGTTATTTGGAAACACCATATATTTT. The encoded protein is CASSLPTGLFGNTIYF. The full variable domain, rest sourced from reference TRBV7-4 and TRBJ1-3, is GAGVSQSPRYKVAKRGRDVALRCDSISGHVTLYWYRQTLGQGSEVLTYSQSDAQRDKSGRPSGRFSAERPERSVSTLKIQRTEQGDSAVYLCASSLPTGLFGNTIYFGEGSWLTVV.

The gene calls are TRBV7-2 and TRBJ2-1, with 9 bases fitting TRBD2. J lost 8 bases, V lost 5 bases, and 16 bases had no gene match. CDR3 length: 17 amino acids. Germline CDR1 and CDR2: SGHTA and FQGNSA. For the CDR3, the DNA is TGTGCCAGCAGCCCGGAAGTGGCAGCGGGGGGCGGGGATGAGCAGTTCTTC. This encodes CASSPEVAAGGGDEQFF.